The present TCR beta chain was sequenced within a study of blood T cell repertoires in COVID-19. Looking at the study overall: Donors in the United States, Italy and Spain gave samples during acute or convalescent COVID-19. PBMCs, B-cell-depleted T cells, or T cells provided the cDNA or gDNA that made up the material.

Generated by immunoSEQ multiplex PCR, the TCRdb table keeps only in-frame clones and is missing some. Of fewer than 350,000 clones in the sample, more than 75% were seen once. Participant age was roughly 18 to 95 years, and participants resided in fewer than 30 US areas. Cohorts were assigned according to the clinical history that participants reported. The CDR3 spans 16 residues. Germline assignment: CDR1 MGHRA and CDR2 YSYEKL. The J segment lost 2 bases and the V segment lost 0 bases, leaving 4 bases of the junction unmatched. Sequencing was carried out using PBMCs or T cells enriched from blood (not recorded which). This chain links TRBV4-1 with TRBJ2-1; 7 nucleotides align to TRBD2. The sequence was obtained from a woman aged 55-69 years in a cohort exposed to, infected with or recovered from COVID-19 (not recorded which). This CDR3 reads CASSQDKSGTYNEQFF. CDR3 sequence (DNA): TGCGCCAGCAGCCAAGATAAAAGCGGGACCTACAATGAGCAGTTCTTC.